Presented here are 29 T cell receptor beta chains from one specimen sequenced in a study of blood T cell repertoires in COVID-19. Repertoires were generated with immunoSEQ multiplex PCR, while TCRdb's copy carries only in-frame clones and drops some. The sample carries roughly 40,000 clones, roughly 73% recorded once. Sequenced input: peripheral blood. These receptors came from a man of 80 years or more with acute or convalescent COVID-19.

This chain links TRBV6-5 with TRBJ2-7, with D possibly TRBD2 on 6 matching bases. The germline V gene has CDR1 MNHEY and CDR2 SVGAGI. The CDR3 runs 14 residues. V lost 6 bases to trimming and J lost 1 base, with 13 bases between them. The CDR3 loop reads CASSQFRGSYEQYF. The CDR3 DNA is TGTGCCAGCAGCCAATTTCGGGGGTCCTACGAGCAGTACTTC.

The V gene is TRBV12-3 or TRBV12-4, the J gene TRBJ1-1; TRBD1 matches at 8 bases. Losses at the gene ends were 5 bases for V and 8 bases for J; bases not matched to a gene: 7. The CDR3 is made up of 13 amino acids. The CDR3 DNA reads TGTGCCAGCAGTATCCGGGACAGGACGGAAGCTTTCTTT. Amino acids: CASSIRDRTEAFF.

The rearrangement joins TRBV7-8 to TRBJ2-2; no clear D. The V end lost 0 bases, the J end lost 7 bases, and 12 bases lay between the germline ends. CDR1 and CDR2 from the germline V gene are SGHVS and FQNEAQ. The CDR3 is 15 amino acids. As DNA, the CDR3 is TGTGCCAGCAGCTTAGCGGGCAGCCTAAACGGGGAGCTGTTTTTT. Protein product: CASSLAGSLNGELFF.

There are a few counts of this clone. V gene TRBV10-3 combines with J gene TRBJ2-1; perhaps TRBD2 as D (6 bases). Trimming removed 9 bases at V and 0 bases at J, with 12 bases between. Germline CDR1 ENHRY, CDR2 SYGVKD. The CDR3 runs to 14 residues. CDR3 in amino acids: CAIGGISSYNEQFF. The DNA for the CDR3 is TGTGCCATAGGCGGGATCAGCTCCTACAATGAGCAGTTCTTC.

The chain carries TRBV5-1 and TRBJ1-6, with TRBD1 matching over 7 bases. Germline V lookup: CDR1 SGHRS, CDR2 YFSETQ. V was clipped by 4 bases and J by 8 bases; unmatched bases: 6. The CDR3 loop spans 14 amino acids. CDR3 loop: CASSPGQDYSPLHF. The DNA of the CDR3 is TGCGCCAGCAGCCCTGGACAGGATTATTCACCCCTCCACTTT.

The genes are TRBV3-1 (or the pseudogene TRBV3-2) and TRBJ2-5, with 13 bases lining up with TRBD2. Germline trimming cut 2 bases from V and 5 bases from J; bases unmatched to any gene: 8. Germline V gives CDR1 LGHDT, CDR2 YNNKEL (reference sequence). CDR3 length equals 17 residues. The CDR3 coding sequence is TGTGCCAGCAGCCAAAGGACTAGCGGGAGTCCTAGGGAGACCCAGTACTTC. Amino acids: CASSQRTSGSPRETQYF.

This chain links TRBV29-1 with TRBJ2-1, with 9 bases fitting TRBD2. Losses at the gene ends were 3 bases for V and 6 bases for J; bases not matched to a gene: 6. The CDR3 has 14 amino acids. Per the germline V gene, CDR1 is SQVTM and CDR2 is ANQGSEA. The CDR3 region is CSVERLAGFNEQFF. CDR3 coding DNA: TGCAGCGTTGAGCGTCTAGCGGGGTTCAATGAGCAGTTCTTC.

The chain is built from TRBV19 and TRBJ2-1; 14 bases are shared with TRBD2. CDR3 length: 17 residues. The germline gives CDR1 LNHDA, CDR2 SQIVND (reference sequence). Losses at the gene ends were 5 bases for V and 6 bases for J; bases not matched to a gene: 9. The CDR3 sequence is CASSSPGLAGASNEQFF. CDR3 nucleotides: TGTGCCAGTAGTTCGCCGGGACTAGCGGGAGCTAGCAATGAGCAGTTCTTC.

The chain carries TRBV27 and TRBJ2-1; 10 nucleotides match TRBD2. This CDR3 is 13 amino acids long. From germline, CDR1 is MNHEY and CDR2 SMNVEV (reference sequence). V was pared by 5 bases and J by 8 bases, with 3 bases of the junction left unmatched. The CDR3 sequence: CASSQREGDEQFF. Written as DNA, the CDR3 is TGTGCCAGCAGTCAGCGGGAGGGCGATGAGCAGTTCTTC.

The V call is TRBV6-1, the J call TRBJ1-2, with 7 bases that match TRBD1. Germline assignment: CDR1 MNHNS and CDR2 SASEGT. Trimming removed 6 bases from V and 1 base from J; junction bases left unmatched: 8. The CDR3 is 15 residues long. The DNA for the CDR3 is TGTGCCAGCAGACGAGACAGGGAGTATAACTATGGCTACACCTTC. It encodes CASRRDREYNYGYTF.

V usage is TRBV6-5 and J usage is TRBJ2-7, with D possibly being TRBD2 (6 bases). Trimming took 7 bases from V and 6 from J, leaving 16 bases between them. Germline V gene sequence: CDR1 MNHEY, CDR2 SVGAGI. The CDR3 is 13 amino acids. CDR3 loop: CASNLRGSSEQYF. The CDR3 bases are TGTGCCAGCAACTTACGGGGGAGTAGCGAGCAGTACTTC.

The chain links TRBV5-1 to TRBJ2-7; tentatively, D is TRBD1 (6 bases). The CDR3 extends over 14 amino acids. V was pared by 0 bases and J by 1 base, with 8 bases between. Germline CDR1 and CDR2: SGHRS and YFSETQ. The CDR3 DNA reads as TGCGCCAGCAGCTTGGGGCAGGGGTCCTACGAGCAGTACTTC. As protein: CASSLGQGSYEQYF.

The chain combines TRBV9 with TRBJ2-3, with a possible D match to TRBD2 (6 bases). V shed 0 bases and J shed 4 bases, with 18 bases lying between them. CDR1 is SGDLS, CDR2 YYNGEE, per germline. The CDR3 is made up of 17 amino acids. The CDR3, as DNA: TGTGCCAGCAGCGTAGAAACGGGAGCTGTAGGCGCAGATACGCAGTATTTT. It is translated as CASSVETGAVGADTQYF.

The chain couples TRBV10-2 to TRBJ2-7; maybe TRBD1 (5 bases). Germline V CDR1 and CDR2: WSHSY, SAAADI. The length of the CDR3 is 15 residues. The germline V and J ends were trimmed by 4 bases and 2 bases, with 15 bases remaining between them. CDR3: CASSGQAGRTYEQYF. For the CDR3, the DNA is TGCGCCAGCAGTGGCCAAGCAGGGCGAACCTACGAGCAGTACTTC.

The rearrangement joins TRBV2 to TRBJ1-1; a weak D match, TRBD1 (6 bases). The CDR3 is 14 amino acids. CDR1 and CDR2 (germline): SNHLY, FYNNEI. V was clipped by 6 bases and J by 1 base, with 12 bases between them. The CDR3 region is CASRREQGNTEAFF. In nucleotides, the CDR3 is TGTGCCAGCAGACGGGAACAGGGGAACACTGAAGCTTTCTTT.

The CDR3 region has the DNA TGTGCCAGCAGCTGGGACTTCAACACCGGGGAGCTGTTTTTT. Its translation: CASSWDFNTGELFF. V usage is TRBV27 and J usage is TRBJ2-2, with D possibly TRBD2 on 6 matching bases. The CDR3 runs 14 residues. V lost 6 bases, J lost 2 bases, and 10 bases lay in between. Per the germline V gene, CDR1 is MNHEY and CDR2 is SMNVEV (reference sequence).

CDR3 region: CASRRQGNSNQPQHF. CDR3 in DNA: TGTGCCAGCAGACGACAGGGGAATAGCAATCAGCCCCAGCATTTT. The chain links TRBV27 to TRBJ1-5; 8 bases align to TRBD1. V trimming: 6 bases; J trimming: 0 bases; junction bases outside the gene matches: 4. The length of the CDR3 is 15 residues. Germline V gene lookup returns CDR1 MNHEY and CDR2 SMNVEV (reference sequence).

This chain uses TRBV2 with TRBJ2-2; possible D gene TRBD1, 6 bases. Trimming cost V 3 bases and J 6 bases, with 17 bases left between them. The germline V gene encodes CDR1 SNHLY and CDR2 FYNNEI. The length of the CDR3 is 16 residues. CDR3 sequence reads: CASSDTGLIVSGELFF. The CDR3 nucleotides read TGTGCCAGCAGTGACACAGGGCTTATCGTATCCGGGGAGCTGTTTTTT.

The chain links TRBV6-6 to TRBJ2-2; 11 bases match TRBD2. J gave up 5 bases and V 5 bases, and 4 bases lay outside the gene matches. Germline V gene sequence: CDR1 MNHNY, CDR2 SVGAGI (reference sequence). The CDR3 covers 15 residues. The CDR3 DNA sequence: TGTGCCAGCAGTCACCTAGCGGGAGGAACCGGGGAGCTGTTTTTT. Translation gives CASSHLAGGTGELFF.

This chain joins TRBV6-5 and TRBJ1-5; 8 nucleotides agree with TRBD1. Germline V gene sequence: CDR1 MNHEY, CDR2 SVGAGI. This CDR3 region has 15 residues. After removal of 6 bases from V and 3 bases from J, the junction contained 7 bases not matched to a gene. The CDR3 spells CASSPDRAYNQPQHF. CDR3 DNA sequence: TGTGCCAGCAGCCCGGACAGGGCCTACAATCAGCCCCAGCATTTT.

The V gene is TRBV7-9, the J gene TRBJ2-3; 10 bases line up with TRBD2. Germline loops: CDR1 SEHNR, CDR2 FQNEAQ (reference sequence). With V trimmed by 3 bases and J by 2 bases, 5 bases remained unmatched. The CDR3 consists of 16 residues. CDR3 in amino acids: CASSFLTSGYTDTQYF. The CDR3 DNA reads TGTGCCAGCAGCTTTTTGACTAGCGGGTACACAGATACGCAGTATTTT. The entire variable domain, with the rest obtained from reference TRBV7-9 and TRBJ2-3, is as follows: DTGVSQNPRHKITKRGQNVTFRCDPISEHNRLYWYRQTLGQGPEFLTYFQNEAQLEKSRLLSDRFSAERPKGSFSTLEIQRTEQGDSAMYLCASSFLTSGYTDTQYFGPGTRLTVL.

The V and J genes are TRBV25-1 and TRBJ1-5; 8 bases agree with TRBD1. The CDR3 has 15 amino acids. Germline CDR1 MGHDK, CDR2 SYGVNS. V dropped 4 bases and J dropped 7; count of bases not matched to a gene: 9. The DNA for the CDR3 is TGTGCCAGCAGTGCCGGACAGGGTTTCGCACAGCCCCAGCATTTT. It translates to CASSAGQGFAQPQHF.

The chain is built from TRBV5-1 and TRBJ2-3; 8 bases fit TRBD1. The CDR3 spans 17 residues. Trimming cost V 0 bases and J 4 bases; bases outside gene matches: 10. Germline-derived CDR1 and CDR2 are SGHRS and YFSETQ. The CDR3 DNA sequence: TGCGCCAGCAGCTTGGTTCATCGGACAGGGTTTGCAGATACGCAGTATTTT. This encodes CASSLVHRTGFADTQYF.

The chain joins TRBV2 to TRBJ2-1, with D tentatively TRBD2 (5 bases). The V end lost 6 bases, the J end lost 4 bases, and 16 bases lay between the germline ends. CDR3 length: 15 amino acids. Germline V gene sequence: CDR1 SNHLY, CDR2 FYNNEI. The CDR3 loop reads CASSLFGNRYNEQFF. The DNA of the CDR3 is TGTGCCAGCAGCCTCTTCGGGAACCGATACAATGAGCAGTTCTTC.

The genes are TRBV16 and TRBJ1-5, with D possibly matching TRBD1 (5 bases). Germline V gene sequence: CDR1 KGHSY, CDR2 FQNENV. V was shortened by 0 bases and J by 3 bases, with 9 bases between the two germline ends. The CDR3 sequence is 15 residues long. CDR3 sequence (DNA): TGTGCCAGCAGCCAATCAGGGGTAATCAATCAGCCCCAGCATTTT. Translated: CASSQSGVINQPQHF. The variable domain in full, completed from reference TRBV16 and TRBJ1-5, reads GEEVAQTPKHLVRGEGQKAKLYCAPIKGHSYVFWYQQVLKNEFKFLISFQNENVFDETGMPKERFSAKCLPNSPCSLEIQATKLEDSAVYFCASSQSGVINQPQHFGDGTRLSIL.

The rearrangement uses TRBV19 and TRBJ2-7, with D possibly being TRBD1 (6 bases). The germline V and J ends were trimmed by 8 bases and 3 bases, with 17 bases remaining between them. This CDR3 comprises 14 residues. Germline V lookup: CDR1 LNHDA, CDR2 SQIVND (reference sequence). CDR3 coding DNA: TGTGCCAGTTCATACCGGGACACCCTCTACGAGCAGTACTTC. Amino acid sequence: CASSYRDTLYEQYF.

The chain recombines TRBV28 with TRBJ2-1; 10 nucleotides match TRBD2. This CDR3 has 15 residues. J was trimmed by 5 bases and V by 5 bases; bases with no gene match: 6. CDR1 is MDHEN, CDR2 SYDVKM, per germline. CDR3 protein: CASSNQREGDNEQFF. CDR3 bases: TGTGCCAGCAGTAATCAGCGGGAGGGGGACAATGAGCAGTTCTTC.

The CDR3 protein is CASSQGGGAGYTF. The CDR3, as DNA: TGTGCCAGCAGCCAAGGAGGGGGCGCCGGCTACACCTTC. The V and J genes are TRBV3-1 (or the pseudogene TRBV3-2) and TRBJ1-2; 7 bases map to TRBD1. With 1 base clipped from V and 8 bases from J, the junction kept 4 bases outside the gene matches. This CDR3 comprises 13 residues. In germline, CDR1 is LGHDT, CDR2 YNNKEL (reference sequence).

This chain links TRBV6-6 with TRBJ2-7; 9 bases fit TRBD1. This CDR3 has 15 amino acids. CDR1 MNHNY and CDR2 SVGAGI come from the germline V gene (reference sequence). V trimming: 5 bases; J trimming: 5 bases; junction bases outside the gene matches: 10. The CDR3 DNA is TGTGCCAGCAGTAACCCCGGGACAGGGCGCGACGAGCAGTACTTC. This translates into CASSNPGTGRDEQYF.